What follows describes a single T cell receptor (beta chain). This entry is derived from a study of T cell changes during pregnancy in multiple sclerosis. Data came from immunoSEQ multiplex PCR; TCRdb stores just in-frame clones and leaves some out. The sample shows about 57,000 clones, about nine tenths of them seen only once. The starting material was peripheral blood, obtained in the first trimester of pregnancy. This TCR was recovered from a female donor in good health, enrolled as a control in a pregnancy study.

The CDR3 DNA follows: TGTGCCAGCAGCTTAATAGCCCCGGGGGCCTACGAGCAGTACTTC. Its translation is CASSLIAPGAYEQYF. The gene calls are TRBV7-2 and TRBJ2-7; D is perhaps TRBD2 (6 bases). This CDR3 comprises 15 residues. The V end lost 2 bases, the J end lost 2 bases, and 13 bases lay between the germline ends. Germline CDR1 and CDR2: SGHTA and FQGNSA.